Listed below are T cell receptor beta chains from one sample, sequenced in a study of cytomegalovirus exposure and HLA in healthy donors. This table comes from immunoSEQ multiplex PCR, and its TCRdb copy is limited to in-frame clones, with some not included. The table has some 150,000 clones, approximately 80% seen once. The sequenced sample was PBMCs. Receptors originate from a female donor in good health and CMV-seropositive. CDR3s include the opening cysteine and the closing phenylalanine or tryptophan. The order of the fields is CDR3 protein, CDR3 DNA, D gene, V gene, J gene, clone size. A D gene is named only where the DNA matches it firmly. Only part of the rows carry a size: once, few, many, or a class if the clone is expanded.

CASRLQGLNYGYTF	TGTGCCAGCAGACTACAGGGCCTCAACTATGGCTACACCTTC	-	TRBV6-5	TRBJ1-2	-
CASRGQGGNTEAFF	TGTGCCAGCAGGGGACAGGGAGGGAACACTGAAGCTTTCTTT	TRBD1	TRBV9	TRBJ1-1	-
CAWRVVRGTDTQYF	TGTGCCTGGAGAGTTGTGAGGGGCACAGATACGCAGTATTTT	-	TRBV30	TRBJ2-3	-
CSAIGGTTGHGELFF	TGCAGCGCTATCGGCGGGACTACTGGACACGGGGAGCTGTTTTTT	TRBD2	TRBV29-1	TRBJ2-2	-
CASSLTRHNTGELFF	TGTGCCAGCAGCTTAACTCGCCATAACACCGGGGAGCTGTTTTTT	-	TRBV7-6	TRBJ2-2	few
CASSEQESDTQYF	TGTGCCAGCAGTGAACAGGAATCAGATACGCAGTATTTT	-	TRBV2	TRBJ2-3	few
CASSPGTSENIQYF	TGTGCCAGCAGCCCCGGGACTAGTGAAAACATTCAGTACTTC	TRBD2	TRBV2	TRBJ2-4	-
CSVKTGTGNTEAFF	TGCAGCGTGAAGACCGGGACAGGGAACACTGAAGCTTTCTTT	TRBD1	TRBV29-1	TRBJ1-1	-
CASSPGLRYEQYF	TGTGCCAGTTCTCCGGGACTAAGGTACGAGCAGTACTTC	TRBD2	TRBV19	TRBJ2-7	-
CASSFTDRDEQYF	TGTGCCAGCAGCTTCACGGACAGGGACGAGCAGTACTTC	TRBD1	TRBV5-6	TRBJ2-7	-
CASSQQALNTEAFF	TGTGCCAGCTCGCAACAGGCCCTGAACACTGAAGCTTTCTTT	-	TRBV18	TRBJ1-1	-
CASSVSGAGNTIYF	TGTGCCAGCAGCGTTTCAGGGGCTGGAAACACCATATATTTT	-	TRBV9	TRBJ1-3	-
CASRAGTGGSLPNF	TGTGCCAGCAGGGCCGGGACAGGGGGCTCCCTACCCAACTTC	TRBD1	TRBV6-6	TRBJ1-2	once
CASRPFVTGNGYTF	TGTGCCAGCAGACCTTTCGTCACAGGGAATGGCTACACCTTC	-	TRBV27	TRBJ1-2	-
CASSLTGNQPQHF	TGCGCCAGCAGCTTGACGGGGAATCAGCCCCAGCATTTT	-	TRBV5-1	TRBJ1-5	-
CASSMWGGVNTGELFF	TGTGCCAGTAGTATGTGGGGGGGCGTGAACACCGGGGAGCTGTTTTTT	-	TRBV19	TRBJ2-2	few
CASTQTGGYTF	TGTGCCAGCACCCAAACGGGGGGCTACACCTTC	-	TRBV5-6	TRBJ1-2	-
CASSVVPLDTQYF	TGTGCCAGCAGCGTAGTTCCCCTTGATACGCAGTATTTT	-	TRBV9	TRBJ2-3	few
CASSPYRGETQYF	TGTGCCAGCTCACCCTACAGGGGAGAGACCCAGTACTTC	TRBD1	TRBV18	TRBJ2-5	-
CASSIGGANTGELFF	TGTGCCAGTAGTATCGGCGGGGCGAACACCGGGGAGCTGTTTTTT	-	TRBV19	TRBJ2-2	-
CASSLVSSGGAPDTQYF	TGCGCCAGCAGCTTGGTGTCTAGCGGGGGGGCCCCAGATACGCAGTATTTT	TRBD2	TRBV5-1	TRBJ2-3	few
CASSFVRTEAFF	TGTGCCAGCAGCTTTGTCAGGACTGAAGCTTTCTTT	-	TRBV7-2	TRBJ1-1	-
CASLGGSSYNEQFF	TGTGCCAGTCTCGGCGGGAGCTCCTACAATGAGCAGTTCTTC	TRBD2	TRBV25-1	TRBJ2-1	-
CASRSGGEETQYF	TGTGCCAGCAGAAGCGGGGGGGAGGAGACCCAGTACTTC	TRBD2	TRBV4-2	TRBJ2-5	few
CASSYQVTEQFF	TGTGCCAGCAGTTATCAGGTTACTGAGCAGTTCTTC	-	TRBV6-6	TRBJ2-1	-